This T cell receptor beta chain was identified during a study of Ad26.COV2.S vaccination and SARS-CoV-2 variants. Findings and caveats of the study: Breadth of non-spike TCRs did not differ between vaccinees and placebo recipients.

This clone showed up just once. Its specificity is unknown. Treatment reported: roughly 19 received Ad26.COV2.S at low or high dose, single or two shots; about 5 received placebo; per-sample allocation not given. Collection of samples fell on day 63 after the first vaccine or placebo injection. Only in-frame clones appear in the TCRdb table, and some are missing; sequencing was by immunoSEQ multiplex PCR. The data show around 420,000 clones, with approximately 90% seen just once and less than 4.5% held by the top ten. The sequence derives from a person aged 18-60 years who received the Ad26.COV2.S COVID-19 vaccine or a placebo. This sample comprised peripheral blood, obtained in a trial of Ad26.COV2.S vaccine versus placebo.

The DNA of the CDR3 is TGTGCCAGTAGTCGGTTCGTAGCGAACACTGAAGCTTTCTTT. It specifies CASSRFVANTEAFF. J is TRBJ1-1 and V is TRBV19; D not certain. Trimming stripped 5 bases from V and 1 base from J, with 11 bases between. The CDR3 runs 14 residues. Germline assignment: CDR1 LNHDA and CDR2 SQIVND (reference sequence). The variable domain in full, with the rest retrieved from reference TRBV19 and TRBJ1-1, is DGGITQSPKYLFRKEGQNVTLSCEQNLNHDAMYWYRQDPGQGLRLIYYSQIVNDFQKGDIAEGYSVSREKKESFPLTVTSAQKNPTAFYLCASSRFVANTEAFFGQGTRLTVV.